Each of the 32 T cell receptor beta chains below was sequenced from the same sample in a study of blood T cell repertoires in COVID-19. Generated by immunoSEQ multiplex PCR, the TCRdb table keeps only in-frame clones and is missing some. The sample contains about 35,000 clones, approximately 80% of which appear only once. Sample: peripheral blood. These receptors came from a man in his sixties in a cohort sampled during active COVID-19.

The chain recombines TRBV24-1 with TRBJ1-3; no reliable D call. Trimming pared 2 bases from V and 1 base from J, leaving 5 bases between. The CDR3 is 14 amino acids. Germline V gene sequence: CDR1 KGHDR, CDR2 SFDVKD. CDR3 sequence reads: CATSDSGSGNTIYF. The CDR3 DNA reads TGTGCCACCAGTGATTCCGGGTCTGGAAACACCATATATTTT.

This chain connects TRBV7-2 to TRBJ2-1, with D possibly matching TRBD2 (6 bases). The length of the CDR3 is 15 residues. The germline gives CDR1 SGHTA, CDR2 FQGNSA. V lost 1 base and J 0 bases, leaving 7 bases between the germline ends. As DNA, the CDR3 is TGTGCCAGCAGCTTAGGTAGCGGCTCCTACAATGAGCAGTTCTTC. This encodes CASSLGSGSYNEQFF.

The chain carries TRBV14 and TRBJ2-7; no firm D call. The CDR3 runs 14 residues. The germline V and J ends were trimmed by 5 bases and 0 bases, with 11 bases remaining between them. The germline gives CDR1 SGHDN, CDR2 FVKESK. For the CDR3, the DNA is TGTGCCAGCAGCACGACACTCAACTCCTACGAGCAGTACTTC. Its protein product is CASSTTLNSYEQYF.

This clone has more than one count but fewer than ten. The V gene is TRBV19, the J gene TRBJ1-5, with D unclear. This CDR3 spans 13 amino acids. The V end lost 6 bases, the J end lost 0 bases, and 6 bases lay between the germline ends. The germline V gene encodes CDR1 LNHDA and CDR2 SQIVND (reference sequence). The CDR3 is CASRWSSNQPQHF. The CDR3 DNA reads as TGTGCCAGTAGATGGAGTAGCAATCAGCCCCAGCATTTT.

This clone was counted between two and nine times. The chain joins TRBV6-6 to TRBJ2-2, with a tentative D call TRBD1 (6 bases). CDR3 length: 16 residues. The germline V and J ends were trimmed by 6 bases and 2 bases, with 16 bases remaining between them. Germline CDR1 MNHNY, CDR2 SVGAGI (reference sequence). The CDR3 coding sequence is TGTGCCAGCAGCCACCCCGGGACATATAACACCGGGGAGCTGTTTTTT. It translates to CASSHPGTYNTGELFF.

The rearrangement joins TRBV3-1 (or the pseudogene TRBV3-2) to TRBJ2-6; 9 bases map to TRBD1. J lost 4 bases, V lost 2 bases, and 6 bases had no gene match. Germline CDR1 LGHDT, CDR2 YNNKEL (reference sequence). The length of the CDR3 is 17 residues. CDR3 coding DNA: TGTGCCAGCAGCCAACGGACAGGGGCGGGAGGGGCCAACGTCCTGACTTTC. Translating gives CASSQRTGAGGANVLTF.

This clone was counted a single time. The chain uses TRBV25-1 and TRBJ1-1; 7 bases are a match to TRBD1. Germline V lookup: CDR1 MGHDK, CDR2 SYGVNS. Germline trimming cut 5 bases from V and 5 bases from J; bases unmatched to any gene: 5. This CDR3 spans 13 amino acids. This CDR3 is CASSLLRGTEAFF. The CDR3, as DNA: TGTGCCAGCAGTCTTCTCAGGGGGACTGAAGCTTTCTTT.

The gene calls are TRBV7-3 and TRBJ2-1; a weak D match, TRBD1 (6 bases). V was shortened by 4 bases and J by 9 bases, with 16 bases between the two germline ends. CDR1 and CDR2 from the germline V gene are SGHTA and FQGTGA. The CDR3 length is 14 residues. The CDR3 coding sequence is TGTGCCAGCAGCTCTAACCCAGGGGCGGGTGAGCAGTTCTTC. Amino acid sequence: CASSSNPGAGEQFF.

The chain links TRBV4-2 to TRBJ2-3; 9 bases are a match to TRBD2. Germline CDR1 reads LGHNA; CDR2 reads YNFKEQ. This CDR3 is built from 16 residues. The trim removed 0 bases at V and 4 bases at J, leaving 5 bases unmatched. DNA for the CDR3: TGTGCCAGCAGCCAAGATCCAGCGGGAGGCGCAGATACGCAGTATTTT. This codes for CASSQDPAGGADTQYF.

The chain has TRBV9 and TRBJ2-2; no firm D call. CDR3 length equals 14 residues. V was pared by 2 bases and J by 2 bases, with 7 bases between. Germline-derived CDR1 and CDR2 are SGDLS and YYNGEE. This CDR3 reads CASSVAANTGELFF. Written as DNA, the CDR3 is TGTGCCAGCAGCGTGGCGGCCAACACCGGGGAGCTGTTTTTT. The full variable domain, in which reference TRBV9 and TRBJ2-2 provide the parts outside the CDR3, is DSGVTQTPKHLITATGQRVTLRCSPRSGDLSVYWYQQSLDQGLQFLIQYYNGEERAKGNILERFSAQQFPDLHSELNLSSLELGDSALYFCASSVAANTGELFFGEGSRLTVL.

The J gene is TRBJ1-6, the V gene TRBV28; 7 bases map to TRBD1. This CDR3 has 16 amino acids. Germline assignment: CDR1 MDHEN and CDR2 SYDVKM. Unmatched junction bases numbered 4, after V lost 5 bases and J lost 0 bases. Here the CDR3 reads CASSPQGDSYNSPLHF. CDR3 DNA: TGTGCCAGCAGTCCCCAGGGGGACTCCTATAATTCACCCCTCCACTTT.

As for this clone: Other DNA sequences in this sample translate to the same CDR3. The chain recombines TRBV6-5 with TRBJ1-5; D remains ambiguous. CDR1 and CDR2 from the germline V gene are MNHEY and SVGAGI. CDR3 length: 14 amino acids. V lost 0 bases to trimming and J lost 7 bases, with 10 bases between them. The CDR3 DNA reads TGTGCCAGCAGTTACTCGGGCGGGAACCAGCCCCAGCATTTT. Its protein is CASSYSGGNQPQHF.

The chain joins TRBV20-1 to TRBJ2-5; 8 bases are shared with TRBD2. V lost 3 bases to trimming and J lost 5 bases; unmatched junction nucleotides: 11. Per germline, CDR1 DFQATT and CDR2 SNEGSKA (reference sequence). This CDR3 is built from 15 residues. The CDR3 reads CSASASGRARETQYF. The CDR3 DNA is TGCAGTGCTAGTGCGTCCGGGAGGGCCAGGGAGACCCAGTACTTC.

This clone was detected only once. The CDR3 sequence is CASSSEGQGGNYGYTF. CDR3 bases: TGCGCCAGCAGCTCCGAGGGACAGGGAGGAAACTATGGCTACACCTTC. V and J are TRBV5-1 and TRBJ1-2; TRBD1 matches at 9 bases. This CDR3 contains 16 residues. J was trimmed by 2 bases and V by 3 bases; bases with no gene match: 8. Germline V gene lookup returns CDR1 SGHRS and CDR2 YFSETQ.

The genes are TRBV5-5 and TRBJ2-3; D not certain. The CDR3 covers 13 residues. The germline V and J ends were trimmed by 2 bases and 2 bases, with 6 bases remaining between them. Germline-derived CDR1 and CDR2 are SGHKS and YYEKEE (reference sequence). The chain's CDR3 is CASSFTTTDTQYF. In nucleotides, the CDR3 is TGTGCCAGCAGCTTTACAACCACAGATACGCAGTATTTT.

This chain links TRBV30 with TRBJ1-1, with D uncertain. V was shortened by 0 bases and J by 0 bases, with 11 bases between the two germline ends. Germline V gene data show CDR1 as GTSNPN and CDR2 as SVGIG (reference sequence). The CDR3 is made up of 15 amino acids. The CDR3 coding sequence is TGTGCCTGGAGTGTTCTGGGCAAATTGAACACTGAAGCTTTCTTT. Translated, it gives CAWSVLGKLNTEAFF.

This chain links TRBV19 with TRBJ2-1; the match to TRBD2 covers 8 bases. The germline V gene has CDR1 LNHDA and CDR2 SQIVND (reference sequence). The CDR3 loop spans 14 amino acids. With 5 bases clipped from V and 3 bases from J, the junction kept 3 bases outside the gene matches. The CDR3 DNA is TGTGCCAGTAGTTTAGGGACTAGCTACAATGAGCAGTTCTTC. Protein sequence: CASSLGTSYNEQFF.

This rearrangement joins TRBV11-3 to TRBJ2-5, with 9 bases fitting TRBD2. The CDR3 is 14 amino acids. V dropped 5 bases and J dropped 11; count of bases not matched to a gene: 12. Germline-derived CDR1 and CDR2 are SGHNT and YENEEA. The chain's CDR3 is CASSLGGSGREQYF. The DNA for the CDR3 is TGTGCCAGCAGCCTCGGGGGTAGCGGGAGAGAACAGTACTTC.

V is TRBV28 and J is TRBJ1-4; D not certain. V was cut by 7 bases and J by 7 bases, with 10 bases left in between. This CDR3 is 12 amino acids long. The germline V gene has CDR1 MDHEN and CDR2 SYDVKM. In nucleotides, the CDR3 is TGTGCCAGCACCGACACCGGTGAAAAACTGTTTTTT. As protein: CASTDTGEKLFF.

J is TRBJ2-3 and V is TRBV5-1, with D tentatively TRBD1 (6 bases). The CDR3 covers 14 residues. Per the germline V gene, CDR1 is SGHRS and CDR2 is YFSETQ. V lost 3 bases and J 0 bases, leaving 8 bases between the germline ends. The CDR3 is CASSYQGSTDTQYF. CDR3 coding DNA: TGCGCCAGCAGCTACCAGGGGAGCACAGATACGCAGTATTTT.

This clone was observed a single time. The rearrangement links TRBV7-9 to TRBJ2-1; TRBD2 might be the D (5 bases). The CDR3 length is 15 residues. Trimming took 5 bases from V and 2 from J, leaving 13 bases between them. The germline gives CDR1 SEHNR, CDR2 FQNEAQ (reference sequence). CDR3 in DNA: TGTGCCAGCAGCCACACTACTAGTACCTACAATGAGCAGTTCTTC. Its protein is CASSHTTSTYNEQFF. Filled out from reference TRBV7-9 and TRBJ2-1, the complete variable domain reads DTGVSQNPRHKITKRGQNVTFRCDPISEHNRLYWYRQTLGQGPEFLTYFQNEAQLEKSRLLSDRFSAERPKGSFSTLEIQRTEQGDSAMYLCASSHTTSTYNEQFFGPGTRLTVL.

The chain links TRBV6-1 to TRBJ2-1; 10 bases line up with TRBD2. CDR1 and CDR2 from the germline V gene are MNHNS and SASEGT. The CDR3 sequence is 13 residues long. J gave up 10 bases and V 2 bases, and 2 bases lay outside the gene matches. CDR3 sequence reads: CASSELSGGEQFF. The CDR3 coding sequence is TGTGCCAGCAGTGAACTTAGCGGGGGGGAGCAGTTCTTC.

This chain's CDR3 is CASSRTSGGSLSSYNEQFF. CDR3 DNA: TGTGCCAGCAGCCGGACTAGCGGGGGGTCACTTAGCTCCTACAATGAGCAGTTCTTC. The chain couples TRBV7-2 to TRBJ2-1; 14 bases line up with TRBD2. The V and J ends lost 5 bases and 0 bases, in that order; junction bases with no gene match: 9. The germline V gene encodes CDR1 SGHTA and CDR2 FQGNSA. CDR3 size: 19 residues.

The chain recombines TRBV29-1 with TRBJ1-2; 11 nucleotides match TRBD1. V lost 4 bases and J lost 4; bases outside the gene matches: 5. Germline CDR1 is SQVTM and CDR2 is ANQGSEA. This CDR3 region has 14 residues. The CDR3 nucleotides are TGCAGCGTTGGTGGGACAGGGGGGAGCTATGGCTACACCTTC. It codes for CSVGGTGGSYGYTF.

The genes are TRBV29-1 and TRBJ2-3; D is undetermined. Trimming removed 4 bases at V and 1 base at J, with 9 bases between. Per germline, CDR1 SQVTM and CDR2 ANQGSEA. The CDR3 covers 13 residues. The CDR3 sequence is CSVVIPGTDTQYF. CDR3 DNA: TGCAGCGTTGTCATCCCGGGCACAGATACGCAGTATTTT.

The chain uses TRBV15 and TRBJ2-2; 8 bases are shared with TRBD2. J was trimmed by 4 bases and V by 3 bases; bases with no gene match: 1. The CDR3 contains 14 residues. Germline V gene sequence: CDR1 LNHNV, CDR2 YYDKDF (reference sequence). Written as DNA, the CDR3 is TGTGCCACCAGCAGGAGCGGGGGCACCGGGGAGCTGTTTTTT. It codes for CATSRSGGTGELFF.

This chain uses TRBV6-5 with TRBJ2-4; tentative D call: TRBD1 (5 bases). The germline CDR1 and CDR2 sequences are MNHEY and SVGAGI. The CDR3 runs 15 residues. V was shortened by 5 bases and J by 0 bases, with 11 bases between the two germline ends. CDR3: CASSPSQGAKNIQYF. CDR3 DNA: TGTGCCAGCAGTCCGTCTCAGGGAGCCAAAAACATTCAGTACTTC.

This chain connects TRBV29-1 to TRBJ1-2, with 9 bases lining up with TRBD1. CDR1 is SQVTM, CDR2 ANQGSEA, per germline. Trimming at V came to 4 bases and at J to 1 base, leaving 4 bases not matched to a gene. The CDR3 loop spans 14 amino acids. In DNA form, the CDR3 reads TGCAGCGTTGCACAGGGGGCCCTTAACTATGGCTACACCTTC. Its translation is CSVAQGALNYGYTF.

Comments on this clone: At one boundary the junction diverges from the germline segment, which might be a read error. The chain recombines TRBV3-1 (or the pseudogene TRBV3-2) with TRBJ2-1; 13 nucleotides agree with TRBD2. The germline CDR1 and CDR2 sequences are LGHDT and YNNKEL (reference sequence). The CDR3 length is 16 residues. CDR3 DNA: TGTGCCAGCAGGCAAGGACTAGCGGGGGACTACAATGAGCAGTTCTTC. Translating gives CASRQGLAGDYNEQFF.

This clone was found many times. The CDR3 DNA is TGTGCCAGCAGCCAAGATTGGGGTAGCGGGGTAAAGGATACGCAGTATTTT. This sequence encodes CASSQDWGSGVKDTQYF. The chain is built from TRBV3-1 (or the pseudogene TRBV3-2) and TRBJ2-3, with 8 bases lining up with TRBD2. Germline values: CDR1 LGHDT, CDR2 YNNKEL (reference sequence). The CDR3 extends over 17 amino acids. The V segment lost 0 bases and the J segment 6 bases; nucleotides outside the gene matches: 11.

This sequence joins TRBV2 and TRBJ2-1; 10 bases line up with TRBD2. The CDR3 totals 16 residues. Germline V gene data show CDR1 as SNHLY and CDR2 as FYNNEI. The trim removed 6 bases at V and 5 bases at J, leaving 10 bases unmatched. This CDR3 reads CASRVPGTSVDNEQFF. DNA for the CDR3: TGTGCCAGCAGAGTGCCCGGGACTAGCGTCGACAATGAGCAGTTCTTC.

The V call is TRBV3-1 (or the pseudogene TRBV3-2), the J call TRBJ2-2, with D hard to call. The CDR3 extends over 13 amino acids. The V end lost 0 bases, the J end lost 4 bases, and 3 bases lay between the germline ends. Germline V gene data show CDR1 as LGHDT and CDR2 as YNNKEL (reference sequence). The CDR3 nucleotides are TGTGCCAGCAGCCAAGATATCACCGGGGAGCTGTTTTTT. Translated, it gives CASSQDITGELFF.